The T cell receptor beta chain described here comes from a study of siplizumab effects on memory and regulatory T cells. On this clone itself: The antigen is not known.

Germline lookup yields CDR1 SGHAT and CDR2 FQNNGV. CDR3 length equals 11 residues. Trimming shortened V by 3 bases and J by 7 bases, and 6 bases separated the two germline ends. Using immunoSEQ multiplex PCR, the repertoire was profiled, and TCRdb retains in-frame clones only, with some absent. The sample carries 75,000 to 100,000 clones, over 90% recorded once. General study findings and limits: Naive T cells looked more diverse than memory cells, and they looked like major contributors to the alloresponse.

The TCR sequence derives from a human donor in good health. V and J are TRBV11-2 and TRBJ1-1; D gene uncertain. The sample was non-Treg CD4+ T cells sorted from blood. CDR3 sequence reads: CASSLNLEAFF. As DNA, the CDR3 is TGTGCCAGCAGCTTGAATCTTGAAGCTTTCTTT.